The clone carrying this T cell receptor (beta chain) has a count of ten or more. This sample was taken from a study of CD8+CD57+ T cells in acquired aplastic anemia. Study overall: When averaged, DNA from sorted CD4+ and CD8+ cells came to 3 to 3.5 ug. Researchers reported that healthy donors averaged about 11 million reads for CD4+ cells.

The use of genomic DNA as template underpinned the TCR beta VDJ and CDR3 profiling. One entry per CDR3 protein results from TCRdb running MiXCR on the reads. The repertoire holds 180,000 or so distinct CDR3 sequences, with just over 45% as singletons. Germline CDR1 SNHLY, CDR2 FYNNEI. V shed 4 bases and J 10 bases; nucleotides not matched to a gene: 8. The CDR3 loop spans 14 amino acids. Sequences were obtained from sorted CD4+, CD8+, or CD8+CD57+ T cells (not recorded which) from PBMCs. The chain recombines TRBV2 with TRBJ2-1; TRBD2 matches 9 bases. This clonotype was obtained from a human donor in good health. In nucleotides, the CDR3 is TGTGCCAGCAGTGGGGTAGCGGGAGTTGTAGAGCAGTTCTTC. This sequence encodes CASSGVAGVVEQFF.